This record looks at one TCR beta chain sequence and its context. A universal primer site was added by template switching, and unique molecular identifiers were carried by the cDNA. Each CDR3 protein is one row after TCRdb ran MiXCR on the 5' RACE reads. Counted here are about 720,000 distinct CDR3 sequences, approximately 9% occurring once; the ten biggest clones make up 0.75% to 1%. The data were obtained in a study of identical twins. V was clipped by 0 bases and J by 4 bases, with 22 bases between them. This CDR3 contains 18 residues. The germline gives CDR1 LGHNA, CDR2 YSLEER. In addition, the sample was reused for a study of yellow fever vaccine responses in identical twins.

The V gene is TRBV4-3, the J gene TRBJ2-7, with D perhaps matching TRBD1 or TRBD2 (5 bases each). Sequenced sample: PBMCs. The TCR comes from a young woman in good health. CDR3 bases: TGCGCCAGCAGCCAAGATTTCATAAGGTCGGGGACCCCGTACGAGCAGTACTTC. Residues: CASSQDFIRSGTPYEQYF.